One sample yielded the 9 T cell receptor beta chains listed below, sequenced in a study of T and B cells in COVID-19 patients (dated by TCRdb to between 2020 and 2021). The sequencer was an Illumina MiSeq. TRB rearrangements were amplified by multiplex PCR with BIOMED2 TRB-A/B primer pools. The public sequencing data were trimmed at Q25 with fastp and processed into clonotypes with MiXCR by TCRdb, which kept only in-frame beta chains. Rows are unified per CDR3 protein, each entry keeping the most common DNA and genes. This sample has thousands of distinct CDR3 sequences in its table, and 25% to 35% of those were observed once. Of the sample, around 24% is held by the ten largest clones. TRB repertoires were amplified from roughly 230-500 ng of genomic DNA extracted from blood. The sample taken for sequencing was blood. The receptors here all came from a human donor with active COVID-19.

This clonotype is judged medium-sized (0.01 to 0.1%). V and J are TRBV27 and TRBJ2-5; D is possibly TRBD2 (7 bases). There are 15 residues in the CDR3. Trimming pared 3 bases from V and 6 bases from J, leaving 17 bases between. The germline V gene encodes CDR1 MNHEY and CDR2 SMNVEV (reference sequence). The DNA for the CDR3 is TGTGCCAGCAGTTTGATGGGGGGGGCAGCTCAGACCCAGTACTTC. Translating it yields CASSLMGGAAQTQYF.

This clonotype is labeled as medium-sized. V usage is TRBV18 and J usage is TRBJ2-2; perhaps TRBD2 as D (5 bases). This CDR3 has 17 amino acids. V was pared by 4 bases and J by 1 base, with 16 bases between. The germline V gene encodes CDR1 KGHSH and CDR2 LQKENI. This CDR3 is CASSQRGQALNTGELFF. Here the CDR3 DNA reads TGTGCCAGCTCACAGCGCGGGCAGGCTCTGAACACCGGGGAGCTGTTTTTT.

This clonotype has a handful of counts. The chain carries TRBV11-1 and TRBJ2-5, with 9 positions matching TRBD2. Germline values: CDR1 SGHAT, CDR2 FQDESV (reference sequence). The V and J ends lost 3 bases and 5 bases, in that order; junction bases with no gene match: 4. The CDR3 is made up of 14 amino acids. The CDR3: CASSLAGGGETQYF. CDR3 coding DNA: TGTGCCAGCAGCTTGGCGGGGGGGGGGGAGACCCAGTACTTC.

In its sample, this clonotype was seen once. The chain uses TRBV20-1 and TRBJ2-3; 10 bases are a match to TRBD2. V shed 0 bases, J shed 5 bases, and the junction held 8 bases outside the gene matches. CDR1 and CDR2 (germline): DFQATT, SNEGSKA (reference sequence). This CDR3 comprises 16 residues. In DNA, the CDR3 is TGCAGTGCTAGAGATCAGGCTAGCGGGGGAGGAGATACGCAGTATTTT. It codes for CSARDQASGGGDTQYF.

In this sample, this clonotype turned up a few times. The CDR3 reads CASSGWTVGDSPLHF. The CDR3, as DNA: TGTGCCAGCAGTGGATGGACAGTCGGGGATTCACCCCTCCACTTT. V usage is TRBV27 and J usage is TRBJ1-6; D is perhaps TRBD1 (6 bases). Germline-derived CDR1 and CDR2 are MNHEY and SMNVEV (reference sequence). The CDR3 has 15 residues. The V gene lost 5 bases and the J gene lost 8 bases, with 16 bases spanning the gap.

This clonotype is deemed medium-sized. The chain combines TRBV12-3 or TRBV12-4 with TRBJ2-1, with 7 bases matching TRBD1. This CDR3 region has 13 residues. V lost 1 base and J lost 8; bases outside the gene matches: 2. CDR3 in amino acids: CASSLDRGDEQFF. In DNA, the CDR3 is TGTGCCAGCAGTTTAGACAGGGGAGATGAGCAGTTCTTC.

The CDR3 protein is CAISESRTGTAGELFF. The CDR3 DNA follows: TGTGCCATCAGTGAGTCGAGGACAGGGACGGCCGGGGAGCTGTTTTTT. This sequence joins TRBV10-3 and TRBJ2-2; 8 bases are a match to TRBD1. CDR3 length equals 16 residues. CDR1 and CDR2 from the germline V gene are ENHRY and SYGVKD. The V segment lost 0 bases and the J segment 6 bases; nucleotides outside the gene matches: 6.

In its sample, this clonotype is medium-sized. The J gene is TRBJ2-6, the V gene TRBV27; a weak D match, TRBD1 (7 bases). CDR3 length: 16 residues. Germline CDR1 MNHEY, CDR2 SMNVEV (reference sequence). The V end was cut by 3 bases, the J end by 2 bases, with 11 bases between. The CDR3 DNA reads as TGTGCCAGCAGTTTTAGCAGGGGGGCTGGGGCCAACGTCCTGACTTTC. Its translation is CASSFSRGAGANVLTF.

The chain links TRBV6-6 to TRBJ2-1; TRBD2 matches at 9 bases. The CDR3 has 18 residues. The germline CDR1 and CDR2 sequences are MNHNY and SVGAGI (reference sequence). The trim removed 6 bases at V and 5 bases at J, leaving 17 bases unmatched. This CDR3 is CASSQTQLISGGDNEQFF. The DNA for the CDR3 is TGTGCCAGCAGCCAAACCCAGCTTATTAGCGGGGGAGACAATGAGCAGTTCTTC.